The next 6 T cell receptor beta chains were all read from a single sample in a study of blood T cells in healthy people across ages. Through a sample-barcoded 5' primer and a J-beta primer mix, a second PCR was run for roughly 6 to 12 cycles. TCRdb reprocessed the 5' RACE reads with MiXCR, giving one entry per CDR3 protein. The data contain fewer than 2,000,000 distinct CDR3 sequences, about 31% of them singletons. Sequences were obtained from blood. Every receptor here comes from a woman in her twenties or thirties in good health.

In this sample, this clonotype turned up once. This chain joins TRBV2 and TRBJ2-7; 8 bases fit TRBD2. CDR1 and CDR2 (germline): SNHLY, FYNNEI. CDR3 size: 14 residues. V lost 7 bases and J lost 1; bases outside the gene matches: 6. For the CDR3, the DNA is TGTGCCAGCAATTCCGGGGGGGGATCCTACGAGCAGTACTTC. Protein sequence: CASNSGGGSYEQYF.

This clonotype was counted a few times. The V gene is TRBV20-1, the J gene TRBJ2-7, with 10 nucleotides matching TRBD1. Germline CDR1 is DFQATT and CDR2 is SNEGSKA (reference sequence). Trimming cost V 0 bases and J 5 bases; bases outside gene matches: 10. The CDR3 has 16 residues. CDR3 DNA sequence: TGCAGTGCTAGAGATCCATGGGGGACAGGGGCCCACGAGCAGTACTTC. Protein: CSARDPWGTGAHEQYF.

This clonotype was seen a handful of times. CDR3 region: CASSQDPVVLPPSPNYGYTF. The DNA of the CDR3 is TGTGCCAGCAGCCAAGATCCAGTCGTACTACCACCATCCCCCAACTATGGCTACACCTTC. V is TRBV4-2 and J is TRBJ1-2; D is uncertain. V was shortened by 0 bases and J by 2 bases, with 25 bases between the two germline ends. This CDR3 region has 20 residues. CDR1 and CDR2 from the germline V gene are LGHNA and YNFKEQ.

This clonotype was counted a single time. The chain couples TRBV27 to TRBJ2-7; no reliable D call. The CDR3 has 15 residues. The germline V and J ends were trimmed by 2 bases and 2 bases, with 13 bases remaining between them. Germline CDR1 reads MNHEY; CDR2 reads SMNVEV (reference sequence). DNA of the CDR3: TGTGCCAGCAGTTTAAGGCTGGGATTAACCTACGAGCAGTACTTC. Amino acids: CASSLRLGLTYEQYF.

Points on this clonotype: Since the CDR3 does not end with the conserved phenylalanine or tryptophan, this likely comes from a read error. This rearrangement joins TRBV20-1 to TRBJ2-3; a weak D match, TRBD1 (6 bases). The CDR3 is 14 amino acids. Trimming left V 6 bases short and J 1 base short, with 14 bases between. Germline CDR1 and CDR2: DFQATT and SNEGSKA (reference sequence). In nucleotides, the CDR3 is TGCAGTGCGACCCCACAGGGTCGCACAGATACGCAGTATTTG. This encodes CSATPQGRTDTQYL.

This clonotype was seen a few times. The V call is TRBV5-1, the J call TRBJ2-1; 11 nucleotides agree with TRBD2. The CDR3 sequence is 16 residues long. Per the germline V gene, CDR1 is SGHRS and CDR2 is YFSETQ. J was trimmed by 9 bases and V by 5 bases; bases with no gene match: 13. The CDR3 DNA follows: TGCGCCAGCAGTTACGGGACTAGCGGTGATCTAGGTGAGCAGTTCTTC. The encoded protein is CASSYGTSGDLGEQFF.